Presented here are 11 T cell receptor beta chains from one specimen sequenced in a study of graft-versus-host responses after intestinal transplantation. Profiled with immunoSEQ multiplex PCR; TCRdb holds only in-frame clones, not every one. This table has about 4,800 clones, approximately 30% appearing once. The sequenced sample was alloreactive CD4+ T cells from a mixed lymphocyte reaction culture, obtained before transplantation. Indicated subset: CFSE-low proliferating T cells sorted from approximately 6-day pre-transplant mixed lymphocyte reaction (GvH or HvG direction). These receptors were collected from a human patient who was an organ donor for intestinal transplantation.

This clone appeared a few times. The V and J genes are TRBV5-1 and TRBJ2-1, with 9 bases matching TRBD2. V trimming: 0 bases; J trimming: 3 bases; junction bases outside the gene matches: 4. Germline-derived CDR1 and CDR2 are SGHRS and YFSETQ. CDR3 length: 16 amino acids. CDR3 protein: CASSLGAGGLYNEQFF. CDR3 bases: TGCGCCAGCAGCTTGGGGGCGGGGGGGCTCTACAATGAGCAGTTCTTC. The whole variable domain, filled in from reference TRBV5-1 and TRBJ2-1, reads KAGVTQTPRYLIKTRGQQVTLSCSPISGHRSVSWYQQTPGQGLQFLFEYFSETQRNKGNFPGRFSGRQFSNSRSEMNVSTLELGDSALYLCASSLGAGGLYNEQFFGPGTRLTVL.

Sample share makes this clone medium-sized. The gene calls are TRBV4-2 and TRBJ2-5; weak D call: TRBD2 (6 bases). Germline V gene data show CDR1 as LGHNA and CDR2 as YNFKEQ. The CDR3 length is 14 residues. Trimming cost V 0 bases and J 5 bases, with 10 bases left between them. In DNA, the CDR3 is TGTGCCAGCAGCCAAGATCCGGGAGTCGAGACCCAGTACTTC. Translation: CASSQDPGVETQYF.

This sequence joins TRBV2 and TRBJ2-5; the D gene is possibly TRBD1 (5 bases). V was cut by 8 bases and J by 3 bases, with 13 bases left in between. This CDR3 region has 13 residues. Germline V gives CDR1 SNHLY, CDR2 FYNNEI. Here the CDR3 reads CASWLKGKETQYF. The CDR3, as DNA: TGTGCCAGCTGGCTCAAGGGGAAAGAGACCCAGTACTTC.

The table lists this clone with a few counts. This sequence joins TRBV7-2 and TRBJ2-7; TRBD1 matches 8 bases. Losses at the gene ends were 1 base for V and 3 bases for J; bases not matched to a gene: 2. This CDR3 spans 14 amino acids. The germline gives CDR1 SGHTA, CDR2 FQGNSA. The DNA for the CDR3 is TGTGCCAGCAGCTTAGACAGGGGGGTCTACGAGCAGTACTTC. It specifies CASSLDRGVYEQYF.

The genes are TRBV6-5 and TRBJ1-2; 8 positions match TRBD1. J lost 2 bases, V lost 6 bases, and 2 bases had no gene match. CDR1 and CDR2 from the germline V gene are MNHEY and SVGAGI. CDR3 length: 13 amino acids. This CDR3 is CASRRQGNYGYTF. The DNA for the CDR3 is TGTGCCAGCAGACGACAGGGGAACTATGGCTACACCTTC.

By its share, this clone is large (0.1 to 1%). The genes are TRBV18 and TRBJ1-4; TRBD1 matches 9 bases. Trimming at V came to 3 bases and at J to 8 bases, leaving 7 bases not matched to a gene. The CDR3 is 15 residues long. Per the germline V gene, CDR1 is KGHSH and CDR2 is LQKENI. The CDR3 bases are TGTGCCAGCTCACCGGGACAGGGAAGGGGAGAAAAACTGTTTTTT. This gives the protein CASSPGQGRGEKLFF. Combining the CDR3 with reference TRBV18 and TRBJ1-4 gives the whole variable domain NAGVMQNPRHLVRRRGQEARLRCSPMKGHSHVYWYRQLPEEGLKFMVYLQKENIIDESGMPKERFSAEFPKEGPSILRIQQVVRGDSAAYFCASSPGQGRGEKLFFGSGTQLSVL.

This clone was observed a handful of times. The chain is built from TRBV5-4 and TRBJ1-2; D is unresolved. V lost 0 bases, J lost 6 bases, and 9 bases lay in between. The germline V gene has CDR1 SGHNT and CDR2 YYREEE (reference sequence). The CDR3 has 13 amino acids. For the CDR3, the DNA is TGTGCCAGCAGCTTGGGGGTAGGAGATGGCTACACCTTC. This codes for CASSLGVGDGYTF.

By frequency in the sample, this clone is medium-sized. The chain is built from TRBV7-2 and TRBJ1-1; no firm D call. The V gene lost 5 bases and the J gene lost 7 bases, with 11 bases spanning the gap. CDR1 and CDR2 (germline): SGHTA, FQGNSA. This CDR3 comprises 12 residues. As DNA, the CDR3 is TGTGCCAGCAGCACCCAATATGGTGAAGCTTTCTTT. Protein sequence: CASSTQYGEAFF.

Only one count was recorded for this clone. The gene calls are TRBV11-2 and TRBJ2-7, with D perhaps being TRBD1 or TRBD2 (5 bases each). The V and J ends lost 1 base and 5 bases respectively, with 6 bases between them. Germline CDR1 and CDR2: SGHAT and FQNNGV. The CDR3 consists of 12 residues. CDR3 in DNA: TGTGCCAGCAGCTTAGGGGGGAACGAGCAGTACTTC. Protein sequence: CASSLGGNEQYF.

This clone has just a few counts. The chain couples TRBV6-1 to TRBJ2-3; D gene uncertain. The CDR3 runs to 15 residues. Germline V lookup: CDR1 MNHNS, CDR2 SASEGT. V gave up 3 bases and J gave up 1 base, with 11 bases separating them. CDR3 sequence reads: CASSDEGTGTDTQYF. CDR3 nucleotide sequence: TGTGCCAGCAGTGACGAAGGTACTGGCACAGATACGCAGTATTTT.

This chain links TRBV5-6 with TRBJ1-1; 7 positions agree with TRBD1. The CDR3 is 15 residues long. The V gene end was trimmed by 2 bases and the J gene end by 5 bases; junction bases not matched to a gene: 9. The germline V gene has CDR1 SGHDT and CDR2 YYEEEE. CDR3 bases: TGTGCCAGCAGCTTACAGGGGAGGGTATGGACTGAAGCTTTCTTT. Residues: CASSLQGRVWTEAFF.